A selection of T cell receptor beta chains follows, all from one sample in a study of beta chain features in type 1 diabetes. Assay: immunoSEQ multiplex PCR; the TCRdb copy retains only in-frame clones and omits some. Among about 370,000 clones listed, roughly a tenth were seen once. Sample: central memory CD4+ T cells from blood. These TCRs come from a man aged 25 to 40 with type 1 diabetes. Each CDR3 is given with its conserved first and last residue. The D gene is left open where the match is weak. Some rows mark clone size as missing; the rest say once, few, many or name a class of expanded clone.

V: TRBV25-1; size: NA; D: TRBD2; length: 15; J: TRBJ2-3; CDR3: CASSQTGLSTDTQYF; DNA: TGTGCCAGCAGTCAAACGGGACTAAGCACAGATACGCAGTATTTT
V: TRBV5-1; size: NA; D: TRBD1; length: 15; J: TRBJ2-2; CDR3: CASSYLQGDTGELFF; DNA: TGCGCCAGCAGCTATTTACAGGGGGACACCGGGGAGCTGTTTTTT
V: TRBV30; size: NA; D: NA; length: 11; J: TRBJ2-7; CDR3: CAWSAGSEQYF; DNA: TGTGCCTGGAGTGCTGGGAGCGAGCAGTACTTC
V: TRBV19; size: few; D: TRBD1; length: 19; J: TRBJ2-7; CDR3: CASSFLPRGGGQGDYEQYF; DNA: TGTGCCAGTAGTTTCCTCCCTCGAGGGGGGGGACAGGGCGACTACGAGCAGTACTTC
V: TRBV27; size: NA; D: TRBD1; length: 16; J: TRBJ1-5; CDR3: CASSAMDRGDNQPQHF; DNA: TGTGCCAGCAGTGCCATGGACAGGGGCGACAATCAGCCCCAGCATTTT
V: TRBV5-1; size: NA; D: NA; length: 14; J: TRBJ2-3; CDR3: CASSLFLDTDTQYF; DNA: TGCGCCAGCAGCTTGTTTCTCGACACAGATACGCAGTATTTT
V: TRBV6-5; size: few; D: NA; length: 13; J: TRBJ2-1; CDR3: CASSRTGFNEQFF; DNA: TGTGCCAGCAGTCGCACAGGGTTCAATGAGCAGTTCTTC
V: TRBV7-3; size: NA; D: TRBD1; length: 15; J: TRBJ1-5; CDR3: CASSYRGTSNQPQHF; DNA: TGTGCCAGCAGCTACAGGGGTACGAGCAATCAGCCCCAGCATTTT
V: TRBV18; size: few; D: TRBD1; length: 14; J: TRBJ2-5; CDR3: CASSPGQGFETQYF; DNA: TGTGCCAGCTCACCGGGACAGGGCTTTGAGACCCAGTACTTC
V: TRBV4-2; size: NA; D: TRBD2; length: 16; J: TRBJ2-1; CDR3: CASSQVGREGRDEQFF; DNA: TGTGCCAGCAGCCAAGTGGGGCGGGAGGGACGCGATGAGCAGTTCTTC
V: TRBV28; size: few; D: NA; length: 14; J: TRBJ2-3; CDR3: CASSHQQGSDTQYF; DNA: TGTGCCAGCAGTCACCAACAGGGCTCAGATACGCAGTATTTT
V: TRBV7-9; size: NA; D: NA; length: 12; J: TRBJ1-2; CDR3: CASSLEGNGYTF; DNA: TGTGCCAGCAGCTTAGAGGGGAATGGCTACACCTTC
V: TRBV11-2; size: NA; D: TRBD1; length: 17; J: TRBJ1-4; CDR3: CASSLVDRGLINEKLFF; DNA: TGTGCCAGCAGCTTAGTCGACAGGGGGCTAATTAATGAAAAACTGTTTTTT
V: TRBV9; size: NA; D: NA; length: 15; J: TRBJ1-3; CDR3: CASSVDIHSGNTIYF; DNA: TGTGCCAGCAGCGTAGATATCCACTCTGGAAACACCATATATTTT
V: TRBV5-1; size: NA; D: NA; length: 17; J: TRBJ2-5; CDR3: CASSLVNLGGAGETQYF; DNA: TGCGCCAGCAGCTTGGTAAATCTGGGGGGCGCAGGGGAGACCCAGTACTTC
V: TRBV5-1; size: many; D: TRBD1; length: 13; J: TRBJ1-2; CDR3: CASSSTGDYGYTF; DNA: TGCGCCAGCAGCTCCACAGGGGACTATGGCTACACCTTC
V: TRBV13; size: NA; D: NA; length: 14; J: TRBJ2-5; CDR3: CASSLDQAGETQYF; DNA: TGTGCCAGCAGCTTAGATCAGGCTGGAGAGACCCAGTACTTC
V: TRBV6-4; size: NA; D: NA; length: 14; J: TRBJ1-1; CDR3: CASSDSSMNTEAFF; DNA: TGTGCCAGCAGTGACTCATCAATGAACACTGAAGCTTTCTTT
V: TRBV9; size: NA; D: NA; length: 14; J: TRBJ2-3; CDR3: CASSPPGGADTQYF; DNA: TGTGCCAGCAGCCCCCCCGGAGGAGCAGATACGCAGTATTTT
V: TRBV6-1; size: few; D: TRBD1; length: 13; J: TRBJ1-1; CDR3: CASSVRGDTEAFF; DNA: TGTGCCAGCAGCGTCAGGGGGGACACTGAAGCTTTCTTT
V: TRBV7-2; size: few; D: NA; length: 14; J: TRBJ2-4; CDR3: CASSQGETKNIQYF; DNA: TGTGCCAGCAGCCAAGGCGAAACCAAAAACATTCAGTACTTC
V: TRBV2; size: few; D: TRBD2; length: 13; J: TRBJ2-1; CDR3: CAGGLANRGEQFF; DNA: TGTGCCGGGGGACTAGCCAATCGAGGGGAGCAGTTCTTC
V: TRBV20-1; size: NA; D: NA; length: 11; J: TRBJ2-7; CDR3: CSGSPAYEQYF; DNA: TGCAGTGGTTCCCCGGCGTACGAGCAGTACTTC
V: TRBV14; size: few; D: NA; length: 14; J: TRBJ2-7; CDR3: CASSPRQVAHEQYF; DNA: TGTGCCAGCAGCCCCCGACAGGTTGCCCACGAGCAGTACTTC
V: TRBV15; size: few; D: NA; length: 15; J: TRBJ1-5; CDR3: CATSRGRGRNQPQHF; DNA: TGTGCCACCAGCAGAGGCAGGGGACGCAATCAGCCCCAGCATTTT
V: TRBV4-1; size: NA; D: NA; length: 14; J: TRBJ2-1; CDR3: CASSHPRLGNEQFF; DNA: TGCGCCAGCAGCCACCCGAGACTAGGGAATGAGCAGTTCTTC
V: TRBV18; size: few; D: NA; length: 13; J: TRBJ2-7; CDR3: CASSSGNPYEQYF; DNA: TGTGCCAGCTCATCGGGGAATCCCTACGAGCAGTACTTC
V: TRBV19; size: NA; D: NA; length: 15; J: TRBJ1-4; CDR3: CASSTGRPPNEKLFF; DNA: TGTGCCAGTAGTACGGGACGACCGCCTAATGAAAAACTGTTTTTT
V: TRBV5-6; size: NA; D: NA; length: 16; J: TRBJ2-6; CDR3: CASSLLEAEGANVLTF; DNA: TGTGCCAGCAGCTTGTTGGAGGCCGAGGGGGCCAACGTCCTGACTTTC
V: TRBV4-3; size: NA; D: TRBD2; length: 16; J: TRBJ2-3; CDR3: CASSQDPSGRFDTQYF; DNA: TGCGCCAGCAGCCAAGATCCTAGCGGGAGGTTCGATACGCAGTATTTT
V: TRBV5-6; size: NA; D: NA; length: 12; J: TRBJ1-5; CDR3: CASSSYGKPQHF; DNA: TGTGCCAGCAGCTCGTATGGCAAGCCCCAGCATTTT
V: TRBV25-1; size: few; D: TRBD1; length: 14; J: TRBJ2-5; CDR3: CASSTRTGIETQYF; DNA: TGTGCCAGCAGTACACGGACAGGGATCGAGACCCAGTACTTC
V: TRBV27; size: NA; D: NA; length: 13; J: TRBJ1-2; CDR3: CASSGPGYYGYTF; DNA: TGTGCCAGCAGTGGGCCTGGATACTATGGCTACACCTTC
V: TRBV29-1; size: few; D: TRBD1; length: 12; J: TRBJ1-2; CDR3: CSVRWTGDGYTF; DNA: TGCAGCGTACGATGGACAGGGGACGGCTACACCTTC
V: TRBV28; size: NA; D: TRBD1; length: 15; J: TRBJ1-5; CDR3: CASSYPQGDNQPQHF; DNA: TGTGCCAGCAGTTATCCACAGGGGGACAATCAGCCCCAGCATTTT